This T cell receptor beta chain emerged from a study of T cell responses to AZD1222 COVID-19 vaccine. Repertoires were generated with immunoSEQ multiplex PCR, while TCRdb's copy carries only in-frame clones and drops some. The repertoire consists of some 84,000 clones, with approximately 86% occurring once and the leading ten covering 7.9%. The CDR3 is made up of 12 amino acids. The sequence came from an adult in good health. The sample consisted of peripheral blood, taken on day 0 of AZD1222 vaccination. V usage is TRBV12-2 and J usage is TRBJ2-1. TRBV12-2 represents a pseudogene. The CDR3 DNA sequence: TGTGCAAGTCCCTGTTCCACCAATGAGCAGTTCTTC. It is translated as CASPCSTNEQFF.